Sequencing of this TCR beta chain was carried out in a study of T cell responses to AZD1222 COVID-19 vaccine listed by TCRdb under 2021. In the study overall: A total of 233 trial participants underwent TCR sequencing, of whom some 200 had received two doses of AZD1222 and about 26 had received two doses of the MenACWY control vaccine. Trial participants were enrolled into age subgroups of 18-55, 56-69 and 70-plus years, which contained approximately 150, 30 and 60 TCR-sequenced participants, respectively. What the study reported, not specific to this receptor: The vaccine-associated CD4 TCRs covered the entire spike protein, and the dominant responses fell in regions 160-218 and 743-854. Spike-specific TCR breadth and depth rose significantly after two AZD1222 doses compared with day 0 and with MenACWY recipients. No day 14 peak-response samples were available, so repertoires were characterized only after the peak T cell response. In the small 56-69-year group, the increase in depth fell short of significance, most likely because of low power. Conclusions about previously exposed vaccinees were limited because only a handful of AZD1222 recipients were SARS-CoV-2 seropositive at baseline. Participants were mostly white British, with more females than males. The authors suggested clonal diversity may have been underestimated. Epitopes outside the regions mutated in the B.1.351 and B.1.1.7 variants were reportedly recognized by nearly half of the unique spike-specific TCRs.

The CDR3 regions of human TCRbeta chains were analyzed by immunosequencing. The source study handled its data this way. Repertoire TCRs were matched against a reference library of SARS-CoV-2-specific TCRs generated with the MIRA antigen-specificity platform. Breadth meant the fraction of unique TCRs that were SARS-CoV-2-associated, whereas depth meant the fraction of total T cells that were SARS-CoV-2-associated. Each spike-specific TCR was assigned to its reactive spike region and to a CD4 or CD8 class using the MIRA data. Log10-transformed breadth and depth values were compared by one-way ANOVA with Sidak's multiple comparisons tests. Not all clones reach the TCRdb copy of this immuneACCESS table, which keeps in-frame sequences only. Checked studies attribute under half of the gap to unresolved V genes and leave the rest unexplained. That table is the source of V, J and clone size, and D and trimming were worked out from the DNA. A total of about 110,000 clones appear in this sample, around 90% of them only once. The ten most abundant clones make up roughly 15% of the sample.

The time point label here, explained by the study, means: about 28 days (+/-7) after the second vaccine dose. AZD1222 recipients given second doses at about 4 weeks or at about 12 weeks were pooled, since spike-specific TCR depth and breadth were not found to differ between the two schedules. The vaccinee samples were drawn from two UK trials, COV001 and COV002, one of which was a single-blind randomized controlled phase 2/3 trial testing AZD1222 (ChAdOx1 nCoV-19) in healthy adults. For TCRbeta chain sequencing, PBMC samples from trial participants were taken at day 0 and at day 28 after the second dose. Its CDR3 holds 13 amino acids, cysteine through phenylalanine. Only the CDR3 region is kept as DNA, spanning 39 bases read in frame from base 1. CDR1 MGHDK and CDR2 SYGVNS are derived from the germline V gene. At the junction V is shortened by 3 bases and J by 8 bases, with 13 bases in between. This clone has only one observation. The specificity of this receptor is unknown. No much larger clone is present one base from it, and per-base qualities are unavailable.

Specimen: peripheral blood, collected 28 days after the second AZD1222 dose. The receptor chain draws on TRBV25-1 and TRBJ1-2; TRBD1 is possibly the D segment (5 matching bases). The sequence derives from an adult who received the AZD1222 COVID-19 vaccine. The DNA sequence follows: TGTGCCAGCAGTGAGGCTAGTCGGGGGGGCTACACCTTC. It translates as CASSEASRGGYTF.